This T cell receptor beta chain was recorded in a study of shared clonotypes between healthy human individuals. CD45RO-negative cells were positively selected for CCR7, leaving out terminally differentiated effector memory CD45RA+ cells. Details on this clone: Its matching antigen is unknown.

Notes on the study in general: An anticipated effect of sequencing depth on clonotype sharing among donors was recognized.

The table came from immunoSEQ multiplex PCR; TCRdb's copy has only in-frame clones and leaves some out. Of more than 600,000 clones in the sample, roughly 94% were seen once. Germline-derived CDR1 and CDR2 are SNHLY and FYNNEI. V dropped 5 bases and J dropped 2 bases, with 4 bases sitting between them. The CDR3 consists of 11 residues. The chain combines TRBV2 with TRBJ2-7; no clear D. Material: naive CD8+ T cells sorted from blood. This sequence was found in a man aged 25 to 45 in good health. The CDR3 loop is CASSPPYEQYF. The CDR3 nucleotides are TGTGCCAGCAGTCCCCCCTACGAGCAGTACTTC.